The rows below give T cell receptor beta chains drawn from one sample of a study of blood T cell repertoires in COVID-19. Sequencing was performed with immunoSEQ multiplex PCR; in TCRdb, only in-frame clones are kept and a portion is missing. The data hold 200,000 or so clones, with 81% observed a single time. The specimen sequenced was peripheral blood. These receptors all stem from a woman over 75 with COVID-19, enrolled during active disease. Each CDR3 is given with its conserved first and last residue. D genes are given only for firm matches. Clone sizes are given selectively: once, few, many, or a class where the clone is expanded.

CDR3: CASSKTGTVNTGELFF
DNA: TGTGCCAGTAGTAAAACCGGGACAGTTAACACCGGGGAGCTGTTTTTT
D: TRBD1
J: TRBJ2-2
V: TRBV19
length: 16
size: .

CDR3: CAVRKAGGPEYF
DNA: TGTGCCGTCCGTAAAGCGGGGGGGCCGGAGTATTTT
D: TRBD2
J: TRBJ2-3
V: TRBV7-2
length: 12
size: .

CDR3: CATSRDFRARGLYF
DNA: TGTGCCACCAGCAGAGATTTCCGGGCCAGAGGGTTATATTTT
D: .
J: TRBJ1-3
V: TRBV15
length: 14
size: .

CDR3: CASKDRINYGYTF
DNA: TGTGCCAGTAAGGACAGGATAAACTATGGCTACACCTTC
D: TRBD1
J: TRBJ1-2
V: TRBV19
length: 13
size: few

CDR3: CASSYSTGAIYGYTF
DNA: TGTGCCAGCAGTTACTCGACAGGGGCCATCTATGGCTACACCTTC
D: TRBD1
J: TRBJ1-2
V: TRBV6-5
length: 15
size: once

CDR3: CADRGVAKNIQYF
DNA: TGTGCAGACAGGGGTGTAGCCAAAAACATTCAGTACTTC
D: TRBD1
J: TRBJ2-4
V: TRBV2
length: 13
size: .

CDR3: CASSRQDSGNTIYF
DNA: TGTGCCAGCAGCCGACAGGACTCTGGAAACACCATATATTTT
D: .
J: TRBJ1-3
V: TRBV6-5
length: 14
size: .

CDR3: CASSVNRVSNQPQHF
DNA: TGTGCCAGCAGTGTTAACAGGGTGAGCAATCAGCCCCAGCATTTT
D: .
J: TRBJ1-5
V: TRBV2
length: 15
size: .

CDR3: CASSYLGTGSIF
DNA: TGCGCCAGCAGCTACCTAGGGACAGGGTCCATTTTT
D: TRBD1
J: TRBJ2-2
V: TRBV5-1
length: 12
size: once

CDR3: CASSLAGGADTQYF
DNA: TGTGCCAGCAGTTTAGCGGGAGGGGCAGATACGCAGTATTTT
D: TRBD2
J: TRBJ2-3
V: TRBV27
length: 14
size: .

CDR3: CASSYLGQNEQFF
DNA: TGTGCCAGCAGTTACCTCGGACAGAATGAGCAGTTCTTC
D: .
J: TRBJ2-1
V: TRBV6-5
length: 13
size: few

CDR3: CAGGNTGVRYEQYF
DNA: TGTGCCGGAGGAAACACAGGGGTTCGGTACGAGCAGTACTTC
D: TRBD1
J: TRBJ2-7
V: TRBV6-5
length: 14
size: few

CDR3: CASSIDREKLFF
DNA: TGTGCCAGTAGTATAGATCGTGAAAAACTGTTTTTT
D: .
J: TRBJ1-4
V: TRBV19
length: 12
size: .

CDR3: CASSKALWESGQLPSYEQYF
DNA: TGTGCCAGCAGCAAAGCGCTTTGGGAGTCGGGACAGCTCCCCTCCTACGAGCAGTACTTC
D: .
J: TRBJ2-7
V: TRBV21-1
length: 20
size: .

CDR3: CASSPGQRYLYGYTF
DNA: TGTGCCAGCAGCCCGGGACAGAGATACCTCTATGGCTACACCTTC
D: TRBD1
J: TRBJ1-2
V: TRBV5-4
length: 15
size: .

CDR3: CASTLTGSYEQYF
DNA: TGTGCCAGCACCTTGACGGGCTCCTACGAGCAGTACTTC
D: .
J: TRBJ2-7
V: TRBV12-3/TRBV12-4
length: 13
size: .

CDR3: CASSLISGRGGNSPLHF
DNA: TGTGCCAGCAGCTTAATTTCGGGGCGCGGAGGGAATTCACCCCTCCACTTT
D: .
J: TRBJ1-6
V: TRBV7-2
length: 17
size: .

CDR3: CASSPNRINEQFF
DNA: TGTGCCAGCAGCCCCAACAGAATCAATGAGCAGTTCTTC
D: .
J: TRBJ2-1
V: TRBV7-9
length: 13
size: .

CDR3: CASSLPAGTARTQYF
DNA: TGTGCCAGCAGCTTGCCAGCGGGGACGGCGAGGACGCAGTATTTT
D: TRBD2
J: TRBJ2-3
V: TRBV5-4
length: 15
size: once

CDR3: CASSPLAGVSYEQYF
DNA: TGTGCCAGCAGCCCACTAGCGGGAGTCTCCTACGAGCAGTACTTC
D: TRBD2
J: TRBJ2-7
V: TRBV4-2
length: 15
size: .

CDR3: CASSLGQASGNTIYF
DNA: TGTGCCAGCAGCTTGGGGCAGGCCTCTGGAAACACCATATATTTT
D: .
J: TRBJ1-3
V: TRBV5-4
length: 15
size: .

CDR3: CASSPRVNTEAFF
DNA: TGTGCCAGCAGCCCCAGGGTTAACACTGAAGCTTTCTTT
D: .
J: TRBJ1-1
V: TRBV7-2
length: 13
size: .

CDR3: CASSSRSPRETLNTIYF
DNA: TGTGCCAGTAGTTCTCGATCCCCACGCGAAACCCTAAACACCATATATTTT
D: .
J: TRBJ1-3
V: TRBV19
length: 17
size: few

CDR3: CASSLAPAGFPQAQFF
DNA: TGCGCCAGCAGCTTGGCCCCAGCGGGGTTCCCCCAGGCGCAGTTCTTC
D: TRBD2
J: TRBJ2-1
V: TRBV5-1
length: 16
size: .

CDR3: CASSQIALAVEYEQYF
DNA: TGCGCCAGCAGCCAAATCGCACTAGCGGTAGAATACGAGCAGTACTTC
D: TRBD2
J: TRBJ2-7
V: TRBV4-1
length: 16
size: .

CDR3: CASSQEMGLAPGKQFF
DNA: TGTGCCAGCAGCCAAGAAATGGGGCTGGCTCCGGGTAAGCAGTTCTTC
D: .
J: TRBJ2-1
V: TRBV4-2
length: 16
size: .

CDR3: CASSLWGQGLETQYF
DNA: TGTGCCAGCAGTCTTTGGGGACAGGGGTTAGAGACCCAGTACTTC
D: TRBD1
J: TRBJ2-5
V: TRBV28
length: 15
size: .

CDR3: CASSLGTGGGIYEQYF
DNA: TGTGCCAGCAGCCTAGGGACAGGGGGGGGCATATACGAGCAGTACTTC
D: TRBD1
J: TRBJ2-7
V: TRBV5-4
length: 16
size: .